Each of the 4 T cell receptor beta chains below was sequenced from the same sample in a study of cytomegalovirus exposure and HLA in healthy donors. Measured with immunoSEQ multiplex PCR; TCRdb has only the in-frame clones, and not every one. The sample has some 260,000 clones, about 90% seen once. Input material: PBMCs. Receptors originate from a man between 18 and 29 years old in good health and CMV-seropositive.

The chain combines TRBV11-2 with TRBJ1-4; 10 bases map to TRBD1. CDR1 and CDR2 (germline): SGHAT, FQNNGV. The CDR3 contains 15 residues. V gave up 6 bases and J gave up 2 bases; unmatched junction bases: 3. Here the CDR3 DNA reads TGTGCCAGCAGTGGGACAGGGGCCACTAATGAAAAACTGTTTTTT. Translation: CASSGTGATNEKLFF.

The gene calls are TRBV29-1 and TRBJ1-1; D might be TRBD1 (5 bases). CDR1 and CDR2 (germline): SQVTM, ANQGSEA. The ends were cut back, 4 bases at V and 1 base at J, with 13 bases in the middle. The CDR3 spans 14 residues. This chain's CDR3 is CSVAGTSTNTEAFF. Written as DNA, the CDR3 is TGCAGCGTTGCCGGGACCTCTACGAACACTGAAGCTTTCTTT.

The J gene is TRBJ1-5, the V gene TRBV7-6; D uncertain. The CDR3 contains 13 residues. V was pared by 2 bases and J by 6 bases, with 8 bases between. Germline loops: CDR1 SGHVS, CDR2 FNYEAQ. The CDR3 here is CASSLTGFQPQHF. CDR3 nucleotide sequence: TGTGCCAGCAGCTTAACGGGGTTTCAGCCCCAGCATTTT.

The chain has TRBV2 and TRBJ2-1; D possibly matches TRBD1 or TRBD2 (6 bases each). CDR1 is SNHLY, CDR2 FYNNEI, per germline. This CDR3 has 13 residues. The V gene lost 4 bases and the J gene lost 6 bases, with 10 bases spanning the gap. The CDR3 sequence: CASSVRGGNEQFF. DNA of the CDR3: TGTGCCAGCAGTGTCAGGGGAGGCAATGAGCAGTTCTTC.